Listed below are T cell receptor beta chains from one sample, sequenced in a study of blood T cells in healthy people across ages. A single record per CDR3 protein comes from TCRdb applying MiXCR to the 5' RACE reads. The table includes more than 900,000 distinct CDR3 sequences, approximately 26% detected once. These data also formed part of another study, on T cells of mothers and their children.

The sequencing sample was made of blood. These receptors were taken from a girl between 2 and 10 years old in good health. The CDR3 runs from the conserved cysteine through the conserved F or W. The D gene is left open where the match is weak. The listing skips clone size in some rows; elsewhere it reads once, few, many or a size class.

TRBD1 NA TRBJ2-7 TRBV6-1 CASSTSGQTIYEQYF TGTGCCAGCAGTACCTCGGGACAGACGATCTACGAGCAGTACTTC
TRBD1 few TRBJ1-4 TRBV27 CASPTPGQGPNEKLFF TGTGCCAGCCCCACCCCGGGACAGGGACCTAATGAAAAACTGTTTTTT
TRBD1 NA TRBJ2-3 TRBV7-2 CASSILQGSSTDTQYF TGTGCCAGCAGCATTTTACAGGGGTCGAGCACAGATACGCAGTATTTT
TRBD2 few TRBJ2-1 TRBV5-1 CASSSTSGENNEQFF TGCGCCAGCAGCTCAACTAGCGGCGAAAACAATGAGCAGTTCTTC
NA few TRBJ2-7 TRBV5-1 CASSSPGSVHSYEQYF TGCGCCAGCAGCTCCCCAGGATCCGTACACTCTTACGAGCAGTACTTC
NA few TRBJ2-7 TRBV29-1 CSVEGGEFGSYEQYF TGCAGCGTTGAAGGGGGGGAATTCGGGTCCTACGAGCAGTACTTC
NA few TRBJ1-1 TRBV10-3 CAISEVGNTEAFF TGTGCCATCAGTGAGGTGGGGAACACTGAAGCTTTCTTT
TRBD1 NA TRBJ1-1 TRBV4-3 CASSQEGTGTNEAFF TGCGCCAGCAGCCAAGAAGGGACAGGTACGAATGAAGCTTTCTTT
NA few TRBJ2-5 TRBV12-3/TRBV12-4 CASSLGELKYF TGTGCCAGCAGTTTGGGGGAGCTCAAGTACTTC
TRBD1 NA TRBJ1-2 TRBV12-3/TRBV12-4 CASTLGRGRTDYGYTF TGTGCCAGCACTCTTGGTAGGGGGCGAACCGATTATGGCTACACCTTC
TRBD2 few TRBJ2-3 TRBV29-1 CSVVPGLISTDTQYF TGCAGCGTTGTTCCGGGACTAATAAGCACAGATACGCAGTATTTT
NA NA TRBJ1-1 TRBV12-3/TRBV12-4 CASSFRKGSNTEAFF TGTGCCAGCAGTTTTCGTAAGGGATCGAACACTGAAGCTTTCTTT
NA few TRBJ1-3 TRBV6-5 CASSSSTGGSVRNTIYF NA
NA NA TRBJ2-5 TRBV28 CASVGVLLKTQYF TGTGCCAGCGTCGGGGTATTGTTGAAGACCCAGTACTTC
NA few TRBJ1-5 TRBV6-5 CASSYVFNQPQHF TGTGCCAGCAGTTACGTTTTCAATCAGCCCCAGCATTTT
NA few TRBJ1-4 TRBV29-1 CSVEKGTNEKLFF TGCAGCGTTGAGAAGGGGACTAATGAAAAACTGTTCTTT
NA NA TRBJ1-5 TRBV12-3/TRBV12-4 CASRYEGQPQHF TGTGCCAGCAGATACGAAGGACAGCCCCAGCATTTT
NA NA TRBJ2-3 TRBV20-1 CSARDTGTPVDTQYF TGCAGTGCTAGAGATACCGGGACACCGGTCGATACGCAGTATTTT
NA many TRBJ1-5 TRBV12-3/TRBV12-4 CASSPLGQPQHF TGTGCCAGCAGCCCTCTAGGGCAGCCCCAGCATTTT
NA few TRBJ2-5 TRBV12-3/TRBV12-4 CASRPGREPKETQYF TGTGCCAGCAGACCTGGACGGGAGCCCAAAGAGACCCAGTACTTC
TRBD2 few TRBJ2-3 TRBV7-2 CASSSTSGGDFTDTQYF TGTGCCAGCAGCTCCACTAGCGGGGGGGATTTCACAGATACGCAGTATTTT
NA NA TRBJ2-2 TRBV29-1 CSVENENTGELFF TGCAGCGTTGAGAATGAGAACACCGGGGAGCTGTTTTTT
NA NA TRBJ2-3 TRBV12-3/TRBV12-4 CASSLGSRGAADAQYF TGTGCCAGCAGTTTAGGTAGCAGGGGGGCAGCAGATGCGCAATATTTT
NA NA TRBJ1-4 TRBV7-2 CASRSGPSTNEKLFF TGTGCCAGCAGATCCGGGCCTTCAACTAATGAAAAACTGTTTTTT
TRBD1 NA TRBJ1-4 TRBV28 CASRAGGILATNEKLFF TGTGCCAGCAGGGCAGGGGGGATACTTGCAACTAATGAAAAACTGTTTTTT
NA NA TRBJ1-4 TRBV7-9 CASSLPTGKLFF TGTGCCAGCAGCTTACCCACAGGCAAACTGTTTTTT
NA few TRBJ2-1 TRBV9 CASSVGSTSYNEQFF TGTGCCAGCAGCGTAGGGTCCACCTCCTACAATGAGCAGTTCTTC
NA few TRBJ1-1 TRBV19 CAGSSRLNTEAFF TGTGCCGGTAGTAGTCGTCTCAACACTGAAGCTTTCTTT